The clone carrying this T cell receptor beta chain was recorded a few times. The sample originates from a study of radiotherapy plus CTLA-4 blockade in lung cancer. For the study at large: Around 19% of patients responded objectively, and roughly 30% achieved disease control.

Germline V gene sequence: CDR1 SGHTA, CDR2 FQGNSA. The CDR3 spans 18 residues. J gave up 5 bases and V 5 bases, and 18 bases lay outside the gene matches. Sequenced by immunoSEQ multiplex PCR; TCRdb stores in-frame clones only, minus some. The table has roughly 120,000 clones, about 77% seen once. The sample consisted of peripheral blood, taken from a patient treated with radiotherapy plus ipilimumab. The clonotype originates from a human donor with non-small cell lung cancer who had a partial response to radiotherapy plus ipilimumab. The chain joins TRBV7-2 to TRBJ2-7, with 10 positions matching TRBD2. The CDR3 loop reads CASSRRVASSGSLDEQYF. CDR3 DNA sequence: TGTGCCAGCAGCCGCCGGGTGGCCTCTAGCGGGAGCCTGGACGAGCAGTACTTC.